This T cell receptor beta chain was profiled in a study of blood T cell repertoires in COVID-19. Background on the study: The analysed material was cDNA or gDNA that came from T cells, B-cell-depleted T cells, or PBMCs.

Authors' processing steps: Reference gene primer amplification gave nucleated cell count estimates. Clones were read by immunoSEQ multiplex PCR, and TCRdb kept only the in-frame ones, dropping some. V and J calls and clone size come straight from that table; D and trimming were deduced from the DNA. The sample includes under 200,000 clones, about 85% seen only once; the top ten take around 9.8%. Trimming cost V 0 bases and J 9 bases; bases outside gene matches: 4. The germline V gene has CDR1 SGHTA and CDR2 FQGNSA. CDR3 length equals 15 residues. The sequence was obtained from a woman aged 80 or over with acute or convalescent COVID-19. Sequencing was carried out using peripheral blood. The chain combines TRBV7-2 with TRBJ2-1, with TRBD1 identical over 11 bases. The CDR3: CASSLAGQGVFEQFF. The CDR3 DNA follows: TGTGCCAGCAGCTTAGCGGGACAGGGGGTTTTTGAGCAGTTCTTC.